The clone carrying this TCR beta chain was detected a few times. Its specificity is unknown. A library of TCRbeta sequences, prepared with unique molecular identifiers, was generated. TCRdb re-derived calls from the PCR reads in MiXCR, one entry per CDR3 protein. The sample comprises about 540,000 distinct CDR3 sequences, around 27% of which are singletons, and 30% to 40% rests with the top ten. The record originates from a study of T-cell reconstitution after alpha-beta-depleted transplantation in children. Whole-study results and caveats: T-cell numbers and diversity, one year after transplant, stemmed largely from T cells that were newly produced. Several hundred expanded graft clones reportedly gave rise to the alpha-beta T cells present about two months after transplant. Recipient T cells and thymic progenitors that survived were the source of the high TCRbeta diversity seen at day 60 in some patients.

The CDR3 loop spans 15 amino acids. V lost 2 bases and J lost 7, with 16 bases in between. Per germline, CDR1 SGHRS and CDR2 YFSETQ. The J gene is TRBJ2-1, the V gene TRBV5-1, with D maybe TRBD1 (5 bases). The sequence was collected from a boy under two years old with Wiskott-Aldrich syndrome, due to receive a stem cell transplant. This specimen was PBMCs, taken before TCRalphabeta/CD19-depleted stem cell transplant. CDR3 sequence: CASSFLNGAPNEQFF. The CDR3 DNA reads as TGCGCCAGCAGCTTCCTGAATGGGGCTCCGAATGAGCAGTTCTTC.